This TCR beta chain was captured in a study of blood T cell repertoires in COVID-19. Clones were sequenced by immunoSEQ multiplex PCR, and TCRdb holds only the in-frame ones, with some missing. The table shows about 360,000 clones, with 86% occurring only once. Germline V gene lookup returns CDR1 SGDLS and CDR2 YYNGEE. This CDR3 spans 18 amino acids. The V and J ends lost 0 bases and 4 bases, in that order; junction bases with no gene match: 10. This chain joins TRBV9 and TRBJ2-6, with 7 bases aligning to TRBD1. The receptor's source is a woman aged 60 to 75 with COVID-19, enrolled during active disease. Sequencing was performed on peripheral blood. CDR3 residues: CASSVGTGGLAGANVLTF. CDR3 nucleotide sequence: TGTGCCAGCAGCGTAGGGACAGGTGGTCTGGCCGGGGCCAACGTCCTGACTTTC.